The T cell receptor beta chain described here comes from a study of PD-1 blockade in mismatch repair-deficient tumors. At the level of the study: All were previously treated, progressing patients with about 11 mismatch repair-deficient cancer types.

TCRdb's copy holds only in-frame clones and misses some; the assay was immunoSEQ multiplex PCR. The sample shows 15,000 or so clones, approximately 80% of them seen only once. Trimming removed 0 bases from V and 12 bases from J; junction bases left unmatched: 13. The germline gives CDR1 WNHNN, CDR2 SYGVQD (reference sequence). The CDR3 loop spans 16 amino acids. Worth noting for this clone: Its antigen is unidentified.

Study-wide findings and caveats: Tumor-resident clones, often absent from pretreatment blood, expanded after pembrolizumab and then contracted.

PCR or immunohistochemistry showed mismatch repair deficiency in every enrolled patient. TCR sequencing covered a few patients who responded to pembrolizumab. The chain combines TRBV10-1 with TRBJ2-1; 8 nucleotides match TRBD1. This TCR was recovered from an adult with mismatch repair-deficient cancer. Sample: PBMCs, taken less than 25 weeks after starting pembrolizumab. CDR3 sequence: CASSESGGSRGRGQFF. In DNA, the CDR3 is TGCGCCAGCAGTGAGTCTGGGGGTTCCAGGGGGCGAGGGCAGTTCTTC.